This T cell receptor beta chain came from a study of Graves' ophthalmopathy and Graves' hyperthyroidism. Physicians reached a diagnosis by relying on clinical symptoms, serum thyroxine, TRAb, thyroid ultrasound and orbital computed tomography. Amplifying from RNA transcripts, the study obtained TCR beta CDR3 regions. An opening RT-PCR round employed HTBI primers and preceded a second-round multiplex PCR. One entry per CDR3 protein results from TCRdb running MiXCR on the multiplex PCR reads. Of about 740,000 distinct CDR3 sequences in the sample, roughly two fifths were seen once. In the case of this clonotype: Its antigen is as yet unknown. Relative to the germline gene, one junction end is altered; a read error may explain this.

The length of the CDR3 is 13 residues. The germline CDR1 and CDR2 sequences are MNHNS and SASEGT. General observations from the study: Ophthalmopathy progression prediction by the model yielded a sensitivity of 55% to 71% and a specificity of roughly 74%. In blood, most expanded thyroid clonotypes above 0.001 frequency were also detected.

Sequencing was performed on peripheral blood. The sequence was collected from an adult man with Graves' ophthalmopathy. The genes are TRBV6-1 and TRBJ2-7, with no clear D. CDR3 residues: CASSLTRYYKQYF. The CDR3 bases are TGTGCCAGCAGCTTAACCAGGTACTACAAGCAGTACTTC.